What follows describes a single T cell receptor beta chain. Its specificity is unknown. All patients experienced relapse after autologous stem cell transplantation, and brentuximab vedotin exposure was variable. Responses achieved at best were complete response, partial response or progressive disease. CDR3 length: 14 residues. With 3 bases removed from V and 5 bases from J, the gap between germline ends came to 13 bases. Germline V lookup: CDR1 SGHTA, CDR2 FQGTGA. This record comes from a study of PD-1 blockade in classical Hodgkin lymphoma. Study-level results: Newly diagnosed patients reportedly had lower baseline TCR diversity than healthy donors. While CD8+ TCR diversity did not rise significantly by C4D1, CD4+ TCR diversity did. Possible causes of repertoire differences, disease activity or prior therapy, remain undefined.

TCRdb keeps only in-frame clones here, not all; method: immunoSEQ multiplex PCR. This table has fewer than 90,000 clones, 93% appearing once. The TCR comes from a human donor with classical Hodgkin lymphoma. V is TRBV7-3 and J is TRBJ1-1; D perhaps matches TRBD1 (5 bases). This specimen consisted of peripheral blood mononuclear cells (PBMCs), obtained at baseline. This CDR3 reads CASSLTEGQTEAFF. DNA for the CDR3: TGTGCCAGCAGCTTGACCGAGGGGCAGACTGAAGCTTTCTTT.